The 4 T cell receptor beta chains presented below share a single source sample, sequenced in a study of early T cells in non-severe SARS-CoV-2 infection. Each CDR3 protein gets one entry after TCRdb re-called the 5' RACE reads with MiXCR. Here the sample spans 40,000 to 45,000 distinct CDR3 sequences, around 6.3% being singletons. The sequenced sample was whole blood, obtained at baseline. These receptors were collected from an adult who was a healthcare worker with PCR-confirmed SARS-CoV-2 infection or an uninfected control (not recorded which).

There are many counts of this clonotype. The chain recombines TRBV4-1 with TRBJ1-1; D might be TRBD1 (5 bases). This CDR3 is built from 16 residues. Germline loops: CDR1 MGHRA, CDR2 YSYEKL. V gave up 2 bases and J gave up 4 bases, with 17 bases separating them. Here the CDR3 DNA reads TGCGCCAGCAGCCAATTCGGCACGGAGGGGACCACTGAAGCTTTCTTT. Its translation: CASSQFGTEGTTEAFF.

The sample holds many counts of this clonotype. This chain links TRBV6-6 with TRBJ2-7; TRBD2 matches at 10 bases. CDR1 MNHNY and CDR2 SVGAGI come from the germline V gene (reference sequence). The trim removed 2 bases at V and 0 bases at J, leaving 10 bases unmatched. The CDR3 length is 18 residues. The CDR3 spells CASSYPVKRGGSSYEQYF. The CDR3 DNA is TGTGCCAGCAGTTACCCCGTTAAGCGGGGGGGGAGCTCCTACGAGCAGTACTTC.

The V call is TRBV6-5, the J call TRBJ2-3; 7 bases match TRBD1. The CDR3 is 15 amino acids. Germline CDR1 is MNHEY and CDR2 is SVGAGI. J was trimmed by 3 bases and V by 6 bases; bases with no gene match: 9. CDR3: CASSPGQVGTDTQYF. The CDR3 nucleotides are TGTGCCAGCAGCCCCGGACAGGTCGGGACAGATACGCAGTATTTT.

This clonotype has a handful of counts. The chain joins TRBV7-2 to TRBJ2-5, with D perhaps matching TRBD2 (7 bases). Germline V gene lookup returns CDR1 SGHTA and CDR2 FQGNSA. Trimming left V 5 bases short and J 1 base short, with 11 bases between. There are 14 residues in the CDR3. The CDR3 protein is CASSRGGGQETQYF. The CDR3 region has the DNA TGTGCCAGCAGCAGAGGGGGGGGCCAAGAGACCCAGTACTTC. Looking up the rest from reference TRBV7-2 and TRBJ2-5 gives the full variable domain: GAGVSQSPSNKVTEKGKDVELRCDPISGHTALYWYRQSLGQGLEFLIYFQGNSAPDKSGLPSDRFSAERTGGSVSTLTIQRTQQEDSAVYLCASSRGGGQETQYFGPGTRLLVL.